Sequencing of this TCR beta chain was carried out in a study of identical twins. The authors used template switching to add a universal primer site and gave cDNA unique molecular identifiers. TCRdb analysed the 5' RACE reads with MiXCR anew, one entry per CDR3 protein. The sample has a few hundred thousand distinct CDR3 sequences; more than 9.5% are singletons. The germline CDR1 and CDR2 sequences are MNHEY and SVGAGI. V was pared by 6 bases and J by 8 bases, with 13 bases between. This CDR3 contains 12 residues. The same data also went into a second study, on yellow fever vaccine responses in identical twins.

The sequence derives from a woman under 30 in good health. The chain couples TRBV6-5 to TRBJ1-2, with no clear D. Material: memory (CD45RO+) T cells sorted from blood. CDR3 nucleotide sequence: TGTGCCAGCAGCAATACAGACGGCGGCTACACCTTC. Translated: CASSNTDGGYTF.